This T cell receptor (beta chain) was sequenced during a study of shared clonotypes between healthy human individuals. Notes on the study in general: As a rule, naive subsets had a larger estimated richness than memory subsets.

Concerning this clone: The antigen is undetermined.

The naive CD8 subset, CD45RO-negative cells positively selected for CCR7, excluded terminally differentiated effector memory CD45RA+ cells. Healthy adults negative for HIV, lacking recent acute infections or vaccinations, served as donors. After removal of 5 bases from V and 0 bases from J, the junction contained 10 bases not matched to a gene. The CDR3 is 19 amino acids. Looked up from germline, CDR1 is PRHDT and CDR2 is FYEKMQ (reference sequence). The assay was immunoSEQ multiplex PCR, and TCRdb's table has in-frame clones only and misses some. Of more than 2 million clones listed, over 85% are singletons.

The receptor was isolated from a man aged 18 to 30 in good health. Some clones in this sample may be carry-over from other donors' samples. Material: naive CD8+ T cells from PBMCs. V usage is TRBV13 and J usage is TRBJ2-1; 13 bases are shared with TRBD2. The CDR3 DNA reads TGTGCCAGCAGCACCCGGACTAGCGGGAGCCCTAGCTCCTACAATGAGCAGTTCTTC. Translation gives CASSTRTSGSPSSYNEQFF.